This TCR beta chain was captured by sequencing in a study of CD8+CD57+ T cells in acquired aplastic anemia. The overall study: Each DNA sample taken from sorted CD4+ and CD8+ cells came to about 3.2 ug on average.

Study-level results: Patients and controls were found to share about 31 CD8+ CDR3 sequences.

CDR1 SNHLY and CDR2 FYNNEI come from the germline V gene. The CDR3 is 15 amino acids. Trimming at V came to 3 bases and at J to 2 bases, leaving 2 bases not matched to a gene. Profiling that covered TCR beta VDJ and CDR3 relied on genomic DNA as its template. TCRdb called the reads again in MiXCR, with one record for every CDR3 protein. The data contain fewer than 150,000 distinct CDR3 sequences, about 46% of them singletons. There are many counts of this clonotype. Its antigen remains unidentified. The TCR sequence derives from a human donor in good health, serving as a control. Sequenced sample: sorted CD4+, CD8+, or CD8+CD57+ T cells (not recorded which) from PBMCs. The rearrangement uses TRBV2 and TRBJ2-3; 10 positions match TRBD1. CDR3 residues: CASSEDRGSTDTQYF. DNA of the CDR3: TGTGCCAGCAGTGAGGACAGGGGGTCCACAGATACGCAGTATTTT.